Listed below are T cell receptor beta chains from one sample, sequenced in a study of CD8 T cells in Susac syndrome. TCRdb re-called the immunoSEQ multiplex PCR reads with MiXCR, one entry per CDR3 protein. The repertoire holds more than 150,000 distinct CDR3 sequences, with 85% to 95% as singletons. Sequences were obtained from CD8+ T cells from PBMCs. All receptors come from a human donor with Susac syndrome. CDR3s include the opening cysteine and the closing phenylalanine or tryptophan. A D gene is named only where the DNA matches it firmly. A row's size may be missing; if present it is once, few, many or a size class.

clone_size d_call j_call v_call cdr3_aa cdr3_nt
- - TRBJ1-5 TRBV12-3/TRBV12-4 CASSLYLEKNQPQHF TGTGCCAGCAGTTTATATCTTGAGAAAAATCAGCCCCAGCATTTT
- - TRBJ1-5 TRBV4-1 CASSGISGNQPQHF TGCGCCAGCAGTGGTATCTCGGGGAATCAGCCCCAGCATTTT
- - TRBJ2-7 TRBV18 CASLTAPGEQYF TGTGCCAGCTTGACCGCGCCGGGGGAGCAGTACTTC
- - TRBJ2-7 TRBV6-5 CASSHGGEVYEQYF TGTGCCAGCAGCCACGGAGGGGAGGTCTACGAGCAGTACTTC
- - TRBJ1-1 TRBV15 CATSRTANTEAFF TGTGCCACCAGCAGGACAGCGAACACTGAAGCTTTCTTT
few - TRBJ2-5 TRBV7-7 CASSLAEGYQETQYF TGTGCTAGCAGCTTAGCTGAAGGGTATCAAGAGACCCAGTACTTC
- - TRBJ1-2 TRBV9 CASSGPGLVGYTF TGTGCCAGCAGCGGCCCAGGTCTAGTAGGCTACACCTTC
- - TRBJ2-2 TRBV6-5 CAKGDGANTGELFF TGTGCCAAAGGCGACGGAGCGAACACCGGGGAGCTGTTTTTT
- TRBD1 TRBJ1-4 TRBV5-4 CASSSQQGANEKLFF TGTGCCAGCAGCTCCCAACAGGGGGCGAATGAAAAACTGTTTTTT
- - TRBJ2-7 TRBV5-6 CASSLGWRGPFFGEQYF TGTGCCAGCAGCTTGGGTTGGCGGGGGCCCTTCTTTGGCGAGCAGTACTTC
- TRBD2 TRBJ2-7 TRBV10-2 CASSEGLAELGEQYF TGCGCCAGCAGTGAAGGACTAGCGGAGCTTGGCGAGCAGTACTTC
- - TRBJ2-5 TRBV3-1 CASSPVIGVETQYF TGTGCCAGCAGCCCTGTGATAGGCGTGGAGACCCAGTACTTC
once TRBD2 TRBJ2-1 TRBV3-1 CASSPFGSGRSNNEQFF TGTGCCAGCAGCCCCTTTGGCAGCGGGAGATCGAACAATGAGCAGTTCTTC
once - TRBJ2-1 TRBV11-1 CASSLALIGHNEQFF TGTGCCAGCAGCTTAGCGCTTATAGGGCATAATGAGCAGTTCTTC
- TRBD2 TRBJ2-5 TRBV4-1 CASSLGGLALETQYF TGCGCCAGCAGCCTCGGGGGACTAGCGCTGGAGACCCAGTACTTC
once TRBD1 TRBJ1-5 TRBV28 CASSLWGQGNQPQHF TGTGCCAGCAGTTTATGGGGACAGGGAAATCAGCCCCAGCATTTT
- - TRBJ1-1 TRBV27 CASIDGEANTEAFF TGTGCCAGCATCGATGGGGAAGCGAACACTGAAGCTTTCTTT
- TRBD1 TRBJ1-5 TRBV4-2 CASSQDPDRSYSNQPQHF TGTGCCAGCAGCCAAGATCCGGACAGGAGTTATAGCAATCAGCCCCAGCATTTT
- - TRBJ2-5 TRBV2 CASTSQETQYF TGTGCCAGCACCTCCCAAGAGACCCAGTACTTC
- - TRBJ1-4 TRBV20-1 CSARRSGSEKLFF TGCAGTGCTAGAAGGTCAGGGTCTGAAAAACTGTTTTTT
- - TRBJ2-5 TRBV25-1 CASTLWGPETQYF TGTGCCAGCACCTTGTGGGGTCCAGAGACCCAGTACTTC
- - TRBJ2-7 TRBV27 CASSSDTTYEQYF TGTGCCAGCAGTTCGGACACAACCTACGAGCAGTACTTC
- TRBD2 TRBJ2-1 TRBV7-2 CASSEGSLAGDGEQFF TGTGCCAGCAGCGAGGGATCGTTAGCGGGAGATGGTGAGCAGTTCTTC
- TRBD1 TRBJ1-2 TRBV5-4 CASSLSGTGPVGYTF TGTGCCAGCAGCTTGTCTGGGACAGGGCCGGTCGGCTACACCTTC
- - TRBJ2-6 TRBV6-1 CASLQGSGANVLTF TGTGCCAGCCTACAGGGATCCGGGGCCAACGTCCTGACTTTC
- - TRBJ1-1 TRBV20-1 CSARAGTDTEAFF TGCAGTGCTAGAGCCGGGACGGACACTGAAGCTTTCTTT
- - TRBJ2-4 TRBV15 CATSREGGQGGNIQYF TGTGCCACCAGCAGAGAGGGTGGCCAGGGAGGAAACATTCAGTACTTC
- - TRBJ1-1 TRBV5-4 CASSSPTLMNTEAFF TGTGCCAGCAGCTCGCCGACACTTATGAACACTGAAGCTTTCTTT
- - TRBJ1-5 TRBV5-4 CASSLDSQPQHF TGTGCCAGCAGCCTTGACAGTCAGCCCCAGCATTTT
- TRBD1 TRBJ1-5 TRBV9 CASSVDGQAGGPQHF TGTGCCAGCAGCGTAGACGGACAGGCCGGGGGGCCCCAGCATTTT
- - TRBJ2-7 TRBV28 CASTIRRGNSYEQYF TGTGCCAGCACCATAAGGCGGGGCAACTCCTACGAGCAGTACTTC
- - TRBJ1-2 TRBV15 CATSRYQAYYGYTF TGTGCCACCAGCAGATATCAGGCATACTATGGCTACACCTTC
few TRBD1 TRBJ1-1 TRBV13 CASSLGAGGGITEAFF TGTGCCAGCAGCTTAGGGGCAGGGGGCGGTATCACTGAAGCTTTCTTT
- TRBD1 TRBJ1-2 TRBV27 CASSTIGQDYGYTF TGTGCCAGCAGTACTATCGGACAGGATTATGGCTACACCTTC
many - TRBJ2-1 TRBV5-6 CASSSYNEQFF TGTGCCAGCAGCTCCTACAATGAGCAGTTCTTC
- - TRBJ2-7 TRBV2 CATGLRSYEQYF TGTGCCACAGGTTTAAGATCATACGAGCAGTACTTC
few - TRBJ2-7 TRBV30 CAWSVLGWEQYF TGTGCCTGGAGTGTACTGGGTTGGGAGCAGTACTTC
once - TRBJ2-7 TRBV5-1 CASRYDLGNEQYF TGCGCCAGCAGGTATGATCTGGGCAACGAGCAGTACTTC
once TRBD1 TRBJ2-4 TRBV20-1 CSARRTGFDKNIQYF TGCAGTGCTAGGAGGACAGGGTTTGACAAAAACATTCAGTACTTC
once - TRBJ1-5 TRBV20-1 CSASGYSNQPQHF TGCAGTGCTTCAGGATATAGCAATCAGCCCCAGCATTTT
- TRBD1 TRBJ1-1 TRBV30 CAWIWDSGFSEAFF TGTGCCTGGATTTGGGACAGTGGATTTTCTGAAGCTTTCTTT
- - TRBJ1-2 TRBV12-3/TRBV12-4 CASSPNRAHYGYTF TGTGCCAGCAGTCCAAACAGGGCGCACTATGGCTACACCTTC
- TRBD2 TRBJ2-3 TRBV30 CAWSVMGLSTDTQYF TGTGCCTGGAGTGTAATGGGACTAAGCACAGATACGCAGTATTTT
- - TRBJ2-5 TRBV5-6 CASSPGVAETQYF TGTGCCAGCAGCCCAGGGGTTGCAGAGACCCAGTACTTC
- TRBD2 TRBJ2-1 TRBV24-1 CATSDSTTSGSMDEQFF TGTGCCACCAGTGACTCAACCACTAGCGGGAGTATGGATGAGCAGTTCTTC
once - TRBJ1-1 TRBV4-1 CASSPGPGSTEAFF TGCGCCAGCAGCCCAGGGCCGGGAAGCACTGAAGCTTTCTTT
- - TRBJ1-1 TRBV24-1 CATSGGGPEAFF TGTGCCACCAGTGGGGGGGGACCTGAAGCTTTCTTT
- - TRBJ2-1 TRBV23-1 CASRVARRRNEQFF TGCGCCAGCAGGGTGGCCAGGCGGAGGAATGAGCAGTTCTTC
- TRBD2 TRBJ2-5 TRBV5-6 CASSLTSGGETQYF TGTGCCAGCAGCTTAACTAGCGGGGGTGAGACCCAGTACTTC
- - TRBJ2-7 TRBV15 CATADGEGSYEQYF TGTGCCACCGCAGATGGTGAGGGCTCCTACGAGCAGTACTTC
- TRBD1 TRBJ2-7 TRBV7-9 CASKTTGGSYEQYF TGTGCCAGCAAAACTACAGGGGGATCCTACGAGCAGTACTTC
- TRBD2 TRBJ2-5 TRBV5-4 CASSSARGGGLGTQYF TGTGCCAGCAGCTCCGCCCGGGGGGGAGGGCTCGGGACCCAGTACTTC
- TRBD2 TRBJ2-1 TRBV7-8 CASSLVGLAEYNEQFF TGTGCCAGCAGCTTAGTAGGTCTAGCGGAGTACAATGAGCAGTTCTTC
- TRBD1 TRBJ2-7 TRBV7-9 CASSLASGTGSYEQYF TGTGCCAGCAGCTTAGCGTCAGGGACAGGGTCCTACGAGCAGTACTTC
- - TRBJ1-3 TRBV29-1 CSVMTAATGNTIYF TGCAGCGTGATGACGGCAGCCACGGGAAACACCATATATTTT